These T cell receptor beta chains were read from a single sample in a study of blood T cell repertoires in COVID-19. The data were produced by immunoSEQ multiplex PCR, yet TCRdb's version contains in-frame clones alone and is incomplete. The table records some 220,000 clones, around 85% of them present only once. The sample comprised PBMCs or T cells enriched from blood (not recorded which). These receptors were taken from a woman aged 50 to 60 in a cohort exposed to, infected with or recovered from COVID-19 (not recorded which). Each CDR3 is given with its conserved first and last residue.

v_gene | CDR3aa
TRBV6-1 | CASSDLQGTEAFF
TRBV6-5 | CASSYIGLAEAFF
TRBV21-1 | CASSKSYGANVLTF
TRBV7-2 | CASSLVGSGVPYEQYF
TRBV11-3 | CASSLVPGNDRGGDGYTF
TRBV5-6 | CASSPLWDRDTGELFF
TRBV6-5 | CASSWDRVSPGELFF
TRBV14 | CASSLQVGANVLTF
TRBV7-6 | CASSLDSLFRGNTEAFF
TRBV7-2 | CASSSGPRDILQPQHF
TRBV20-1 | CSASQGATNEKLFF
TRBV2 | CASRPGQLNEKLFF
TRBV6-6 | CASSRPGTSGGATGEQYF
TRBV5-1 | CASSSRRIGAGFQYEQYF
TRBV10-2 | CACTRDRNEKLFF
TRBV13 | CASSLRAQGNYNEQFF
TRBV7-2 | CASSTSSWGDTEAFF
TRBV27 | CASSPYSIQYF
TRBV7-2 | CASSLALSTEAFF
TRBV19 | CASSIEGGFSQPQHF
TRBV5-1 | CASSLVGRDLGTDTQYF
TRBV2 | CASRALNQANTEAFF
TRBV11-1 | CASSPETANGYGYTF
TRBV6-4 | CASSSGGSTDTQYF
TRBV4-1 | CASSQETGTNEKLFF
TRBV19 | CASSIHPGPRFVNTIYF
TRBV5-1 | CASSTTVSDRANGYTF
TRBV28 | CASSLGGSTDTQYF
TRBV4-2 | CASSQGGGTEFFTKGYTF
TRBV5-5 | CASSLFGRGGSYNEQFF
TRBV30 | CAWIPPWPPGTEDSYNEQFF
TRBV27 | CASSLSGTPEAFF
TRBV18 | CASSPFRQGYNEKLFF
TRBV5-4 | CASSLQGSYEQYF
TRBV7-9 | CASSLGAQGSNQPQHF
TRBV12-3/TRBV12-4 | CASRGGYTEAFF
TRBV4-2 | CASSQETSGGAYEQYF
TRBV2 | CASSYPGQGPFF
TRBV2 | CASSAGQGSVDEQFF
TRBV5-1 | CASSLAPMSGGGSDTQYF
TRBV5-1 | CASSLGLTTRDIQYF
TRBV19 | CASSNLAGNNEQFF
TRBV18 | CASSPQETNYGYTF
TRBV6-5 | CATAGQGVGGYTF
TRBV7-3 | CASSAGFGNTIYF
TRBV27 | CASSLGTAYGYTF
TRBV12-1 | CASSFDPRMNTEAFF